These T cell receptor beta chains were read from a single sample in a study of cytomegalovirus exposure and HLA in healthy donors. The table came from immunoSEQ multiplex PCR; TCRdb's copy has only in-frame clones and leaves some out. The sample carries over 150,000 clones, approximately 80% recorded once. Sequenced sample: PBMCs. Every receptor here comes from a woman aged 40 to 50 in good health and CMV-seropositive. CDR3s include the opening cysteine and the closing phenylalanine or tryptophan. The D gene is left open where the match is weak. Only part of the rows carry a size: once, few, many, or a class if the clone is expanded.

J: TRBJ2-7; size: -; V: TRBV11-2; length: 15; D: TRBD1; CDR3: CASSRTGAKTYEQYF; DNA: TGTGCCAGCAGCCGCACAGGGGCCAAGACCTACGAGCAGTACTTC
J: TRBJ2-7; size: -; V: TRBV9; length: 13; D: -; CDR3: CASSAQNSYEQYF; DNA: TGTGCCAGCAGCGCCCAGAACTCCTACGAGCAGTACTTC
J: TRBJ2-3; size: -; V: TRBV29-1; length: 16; D: -; CDR3: CSVALWRGPRADTQYF; DNA: TGCAGCGTCGCTTTGTGGCGGGGTCCTAGGGCAGATACGCAGTATTTT
J: TRBJ2-5; size: once; V: TRBV15; length: 15; D: TRBD2; CDR3: CATSRGSGSTETQYF; DNA: TGTGCCACCAGCAGAGGGAGCGGGAGTACAGAGACCCAGTACTTC
J: TRBJ2-7; size: few; V: TRBV27; length: 15; D: -; CDR3: CATRGREGLGWEQYF; DNA: TGTGCCACCAGGGGGCGGGAGGGGCTTGGTTGGGAGCAGTACTTC
J: TRBJ2-5; size: few; V: TRBV18; length: 17; D: TRBD2; CDR3: CASSPTAASGAQETQYF; DNA: TGTGCCAGCTCACCAACCGCAGCTAGCGGGGCTCAAGAGACCCAGTACTTC
J: TRBJ2-5; size: -; V: TRBV6-5; length: 15; D: TRBD2; CDR3: CASRGGLARHGTQYF; DNA: TGTGCCAGCAGGGGGGGACTAGCGAGACACGGGACCCAGTACTTC
J: TRBJ2-5; size: -; V: TRBV30; length: 16; D: -; CDR3: CAWSTWGRGVEETQYF; DNA: TGTGCCTGGAGTACGTGGGGCAGGGGTGTCGAAGAGACCCAGTACTTC
J: TRBJ2-2; size: -; V: TRBV5-1; length: 15; D: TRBD1; CDR3: CASSPGTGSTGELFF; DNA: TGCGCCAGCAGCCCAGGGACAGGGTCCACCGGGGAGCTGTTTTTT
J: TRBJ2-7; size: -; V: TRBV5-1; length: 14; D: TRBD2; CDR3: CASSLASGVYEQYF; DNA: TGCGCCAGCAGCTTGGCTAGCGGGGTCTACGAGCAGTACTTC
J: TRBJ2-7; size: -; V: TRBV5-1; length: 17; D: TRBD2; CDR3: CASSLVGGVPTHYEQYF; DNA: TGCGCCAGCAGCTTGGTCGGGGGGGTTCCTACCCATTACGAGCAGTACTTC
J: TRBJ2-1; size: -; V: TRBV2; length: 13; D: -; CDR3: CASRLDYRNEQFF; DNA: TGTGCCAGCAGACTAGACTACAGAAATGAGCAGTTCTTC
J: TRBJ2-5; size: once; V: TRBV30; length: 13; D: -; CDR3: CAWSSLALETQYF; DNA: TGTGCCTGGAGTTCGCTGGCCTTGGAGACCCAGTACTTC
J: TRBJ2-5; size: -; V: TRBV19; length: 16; D: -; CDR3: CASSILSDSAQETQYF; DNA: TGTGCCAGTAGTATACTGAGCGATAGCGCCCAAGAGACCCAGTACTTC
J: TRBJ2-7; size: -; V: TRBV5-4; length: 18; D: TRBD2; CDR3: CASSTGTGTSGIQYEQYF; DNA: TGTGCCAGCAGCACCGGGACAGGGACTAGCGGGATTCAGTACGAGCAGTACTTC
J: TRBJ2-1; size: -; V: TRBV7-9; length: 12; D: -; CDR3: CASRPMTWEQFF; DNA: TGTGCCAGCCGCCCCATGACATGGGAGCAGTTCTTC
J: TRBJ1-1; size: -; V: TRBV5-5; length: 11; D: -; CDR3: CASSSNRAAFF; DNA: TGTGCCAGCAGTTCCAACAGGGCAGCTTTCTTT
J: TRBJ1-2; size: -; V: TRBV5-6; length: 15; D: -; CDR3: CASSPTGGWNYGYTF; DNA: TGTGCCAGCAGCCCTACGGGGGGCTGGAACTATGGCTACACCTTC
J: TRBJ2-7; size: -; V: TRBV6-6; length: 14; D: TRBD2; CDR3: CATASGGGVYEQYF; DNA: TGTGCCACAGCTAGCGGGGGGGGAGTCTACGAGCAGTACTTC
J: TRBJ2-1; size: -; V: TRBV19; length: 18; D: TRBD2; CDR3: CASTGTSGTLFSYNEQFF; DNA: TGTGCCAGTACCGGGACTAGCGGGACCCTCTTCTCCTACAATGAGCAGTTCTTC
J: TRBJ1-1; size: -; V: TRBV10-2; length: 19; D: TRBD1; CDR3: CASSGAPGQAAFSEDEAFF; DNA: TGCGCCAGCAGTGGCGCCCCGGGACAGGCGGCTTTCTCGGAAGATGAAGCTTTCTTT
J: TRBJ1-1; size: -; V: TRBV6-1; length: 14; D: TRBD1; CDR3: CASNDRGMGTEAFF; DNA: TGTGCCAGCAACGACAGGGGGATGGGCACTGAAGCTTTCTTT
J: TRBJ1-1; size: -; V: TRBV7-9; length: 14; D: -; CDR3: CASSSSRVGTEAFF; DNA: TGTGCCAGCAGCTCGTCCAGGGTTGGTACTGAAGCTTTCTTT
J: TRBJ2-1; size: -; V: TRBV28; length: 14; D: -; CDR3: CASSLPNSYNEQFF; DNA: TGTGCCAGCAGTTTACCTAACTCCTACAATGAGCAGTTCTTC
J: TRBJ1-1; size: -; V: TRBV5-4; length: 13; D: TRBD1; CDR3: CASKVQGASEAFF; DNA: TGTGCCAGCAAAGTACAGGGGGCATCTGAAGCTTTCTTT
J: TRBJ2-7; size: -; V: TRBV6-7; length: 19; D: -; CDR3: CASSYPPLWGGYSSYEQYF; DNA: TGTGCCAGCAGTTACCCACCCTTGTGGGGGGGCTATAGCTCCTACGAGCAGTACTTC
J: TRBJ1-5; size: -; V: TRBV2; length: 14; D: TRBD1; CDR3: CASSPTGGGQPQHF; DNA: TGTGCCAGCAGTCCGACAGGGGGCGGTCAGCCCCAGCATTTT
J: TRBJ2-5; size: -; V: TRBV7-2; length: 13; D: -; CDR3: CASSQALWETQYF; DNA: TGTGCCAGCAGCCAAGCTCTATGGGAGACCCAGTACTTC
J: TRBJ2-7; size: few; V: TRBV28; length: 14; D: -; CDR3: CASSLWDKTYEQYF; DNA: TGTGCCAGCAGTTTATGGGACAAGACCTACGAGCAGTACTTC
J: TRBJ2-2; size: -; V: TRBV19; length: 17; D: TRBD2; CDR3: CASSIVLREGGTGELFF; DNA: TGTGCCAGTAGTATAGTATTGCGGGAGGGAGGCACCGGGGAGCTGTTTTTT
J: TRBJ2-1; size: -; V: TRBV30; length: 14; D: -; CDR3: CAWSVSRVFNEQFF; DNA: TGTGCCTGGAGTGTTTCCAGGGTATTCAATGAGCAGTTCTTC
J: TRBJ1-2; size: -; V: TRBV4-1; length: 15; D: -; CDR3: CASSPLNSGDYGYTF; DNA: TGCGCCAGCAGCCCTCTAAACTCGGGGGACTATGGCTACACCTTC
J: TRBJ1-1; size: -; V: TRBV7-8; length: 12; D: -; CDR3: CASGPMNTEAFF; DNA: TGTGCCAGCGGGCCAATGAACACTGAAGCTTTCTTT
J: TRBJ1-4; size: once; V: TRBV4-1; length: 16; D: TRBD1; CDR3: CASSESPGQGNEKLFF; DNA: TGCGCCAGCAGTGAATCACCGGGACAGGGGAATGAAAAACTGTTTTTT
J: TRBJ2-7; size: -; V: TRBV18; length: 14; D: -; CDR3: CASSPSGNTYEQYF; DNA: TGTGCCAGCTCACCAAGCGGAAACACCTACGAGCAGTACTTC
J: TRBJ2-1; size: -; V: TRBV9; length: 16; D: TRBD2; CDR3: CASSAGSGRAPNEQFF; DNA: TGTGCCAGCAGCGCTGGGAGCGGGAGGGCCCCCAATGAGCAGTTCTTC
J: TRBJ1-1; size: -; V: TRBV18; length: 15; D: TRBD1; CDR3: CASSRGQGARTEAFF; DNA: TGTGCCAGCTCACGGGGACAGGGGGCGCGGACTGAAGCTTTCTTT
J: TRBJ1-2; size: once; V: TRBV19; length: 15; D: TRBD1; CDR3: CASSFPTGGTGGYTF; DNA: TGTGCCAGTAGTTTCCCGACAGGGGGTACGGGTGGCTACACCTTC
J: TRBJ2-7; size: -; V: TRBV11-3; length: 16; D: -; CDR3: CASSFMTTWQTYEQYF; DNA: TGTGCCAGCAGCTTTATGACTACGTGGCAGACTTACGAGCAGTACTTC
J: TRBJ1-4; size: -; V: TRBV18; length: 13; D: -; CDR3: CASSPGRREKLFF; DNA: TGTGCCAGCTCACCAGGGAGGAGGGAAAAACTGTTTTTT
J: TRBJ2-5; size: -; V: TRBV9; length: 16; D: -; CDR3: CASSVGTRQNQETQYF; DNA: TGTGCCAGCAGCGTAGGGACCCGACAGAACCAAGAGACCCAGTACTTC
J: TRBJ2-2; size: -; V: TRBV10-3; length: 15; D: TRBD2; CDR3: CAISVSGGVGGELFF; DNA: TGTGCCATCAGTGTTAGCGGGGGGGTCGGCGGGGAGCTGTTTTTT
J: TRBJ2-1; size: -; V: TRBV27; length: 14; D: -; CDR3: CASSPYRQDNEQFF; DNA: TGTGCCAGCAGTCCCTACCGACAGGACAATGAGCAGTTCTTC
J: TRBJ1-5; size: -; V: TRBV7-8; length: 19; D: -; CDR3: CASSLSLGRGLAGNQPQHF; DNA: TGTGCCAGCAGTCTTTCCCTGGGCAGGGGCTTGGCGGGCAATCAGCCCCAGCATTTT
J: TRBJ2-4; size: -; V: TRBV5-8; length: 19; D: -; CDR3: CASSRRQTLVPRAKNIQYF; DNA: TGTGCCAGCAGCCGCCGACAGACACTTGTCCCCCGGGCCAAAAACATTCAGTACTTC
J: TRBJ1-2; size: -; V: TRBV5-1; length: 12; D: -; CDR3: CASSRGARGYTF; DNA: TGCGCCAGCAGCCGCGGGGCGCGAGGCTACACCTTC
J: TRBJ2-5; size: -; V: TRBV27; length: 14; D: -; CDR3: CASSLIPGAETQYF; DNA: TGTGCCAGCAGTTTAATCCCAGGGGCAGAGACCCAGTACTTC
J: TRBJ1-5; size: -; V: TRBV27; length: 13; D: TRBD1; CDR3: CASSSRQGQPQHF; DNA: TGTGCCAGCAGTAGCAGACAGGGTCAGCCCCAGCATTTT
J: TRBJ1-1; size: -; V: TRBV7-6; length: 13; D: -; CDR3: CASSPGQRTEAFF; DNA: TGTGCCAGCAGCCCTGGACAGAGGACTGAAGCTTTCTTT